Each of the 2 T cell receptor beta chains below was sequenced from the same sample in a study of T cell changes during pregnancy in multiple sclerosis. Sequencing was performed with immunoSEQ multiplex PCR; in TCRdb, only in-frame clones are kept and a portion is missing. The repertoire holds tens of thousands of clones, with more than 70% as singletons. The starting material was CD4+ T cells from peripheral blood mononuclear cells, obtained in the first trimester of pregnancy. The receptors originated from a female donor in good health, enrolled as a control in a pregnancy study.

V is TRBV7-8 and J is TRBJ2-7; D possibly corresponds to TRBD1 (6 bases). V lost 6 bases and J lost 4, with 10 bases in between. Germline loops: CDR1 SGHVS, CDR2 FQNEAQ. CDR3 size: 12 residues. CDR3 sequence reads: CASSSGVYEQYF. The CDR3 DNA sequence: TGTGCCAGCAGTTCAGGGGTGTACGAGCAGTACTTC.

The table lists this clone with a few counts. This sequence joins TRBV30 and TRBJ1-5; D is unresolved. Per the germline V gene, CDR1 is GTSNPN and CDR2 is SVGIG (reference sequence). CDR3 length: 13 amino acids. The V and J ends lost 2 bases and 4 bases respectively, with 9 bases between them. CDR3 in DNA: TGTGCCTGGAGTCTCGGGGAGAATCAGCCCCAGCATTTT. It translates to CAWSLGENQPQHF.